One and the same sample provided the 22 T cell receptor beta chains below, sequenced in a study of T cells in Graves' hyperthyroidism and ophthalmopathy. From RNA transcripts, TCR beta CDR3 regions were amplified. The HTBI set primed first-round TCR CDR3 RT-PCR. TCRdb processed the multiplex PCR reads anew with MiXCR; each CDR3 protein has one entry. The data show about 690,000 distinct CDR3 sequences, 15% to 20% seen once. Specimen: blood. Every receptor here comes from a man aged 50-60 years with Graves' hyperthyroidism.

This clonotype was detected ten times or more. In nucleotides, the CDR3 is TGTGCCAGCAGCTCCAGACAGGGGTTCACTGAAGCTTTCTTT. Its protein is CASSSRQGFTEAFF. This rearrangement joins TRBV11-2 to TRBJ1-1; 8 nucleotides agree with TRBD1. V lost 4 bases and J lost 4; bases outside the gene matches: 5. The CDR3 is made up of 14 amino acids. Germline V gene lookup returns CDR1 SGHAT and CDR2 FQNNGV.

This clonotype has only a few counts. The chain uses TRBV2 and TRBJ2-7; D is undetermined. Germline CDR1 reads SNHLY; CDR2 reads FYNNEI. The CDR3 covers 12 residues. V shed 8 bases and J shed 3 bases, with 11 bases lying between them. CDR3 DNA: TGTGCCAGCTATCAGCTGGACTACGAGCAGTACTTC. It specifies CASYQLDYEQYF.

This clonotype has a handful of counts. V gene TRBV15 combines with J gene TRBJ2-7; 10 nucleotides agree with TRBD2. This CDR3 has 16 residues. Germline CDR1 and CDR2: LNHNV and YYDKDF (reference sequence). J was trimmed by 3 bases and V by 1 base; bases with no gene match: 6. The CDR3, as DNA: TGTGCCACCAGCAGAGCTCTAGCGGGAGCCCGCTACGAGCAGTACTTC. Amino acid sequence: CATSRALAGARYEQYF.

This clonotype has at least ten counts. The chain recombines TRBV12-3 or TRBV12-4 with TRBJ1-2; D is unclear. This CDR3 is 12 amino acids long. V was trimmed by 2 bases and J by 9 bases, leaving 10 bases between them. CDR3 DNA sequence: TGTGCCAGCAGTTTAAGTACGGGCCGCTACACCTTC. Its protein is CASSLSTGRYTF.

This clonotype was observed many times. The V and J genes are TRBV3-1 and TRBJ1-1, with 9 bases matching TRBD1. CDR1 is LGHDT, CDR2 YNNKEL, per germline (reference sequence). Germline trimming cut 2 bases from V and 1 base from J; bases unmatched to any gene: 11. The CDR3 spans 18 residues. This CDR3 is CASSQKYRGRSWNTEAFF. CDR3 sequence (DNA): TGTGCCAGCAGCCAAAAGTACAGGGGGCGGAGTTGGAACACTGAAGCTTTCTTT.

This clonotype was detected ten times or more. This rearrangement joins TRBV27 to TRBJ2-6; 9 bases align to TRBD2. Per the germline V gene, CDR1 is MNHEY and CDR2 is SMNVEV (reference sequence). The CDR3 is 15 amino acids. The ends lost 6 bases at V and 4 bases at J; junction bases unmatched: 4. The CDR3 nucleotides are TGTGCCAGCAGCGGGGGACTAGCCGGGGCCAACGTCCTGACTTTC. Amino acids: CASSGGLAGANVLTF.

V gene TRBV19 combines with J gene TRBJ2-2; tentatively, D is TRBD1 or TRBD2 (5 bases each). This CDR3 comprises 15 residues. V lost 5 bases and J lost 0, with 10 bases in between. CDR1 is LNHDA and CDR2 is SQIVND in the germline V gene (reference sequence). The chain's CDR3 is CASSDGAANTGELFF. CDR3 bases: TGTGCCAGTAGTGACGGGGCCGCGAACACCGGGGAGCTGTTTTTT.

This clonotype was seen repeatedly, ten times or more. This chain uses TRBV12-3 or TRBV12-4 with TRBJ2-7; D is perhaps TRBD2 (6 bases). V was cut by 8 bases and J by 6 bases, with 17 bases left in between. This CDR3 has 13 amino acids. In nucleotides, the CDR3 is TGTGCCAGCGGCGGAGGGCCTCCGGGCGAGCAGTACTTC. Translated, it gives CASGGGPPGEQYF.

Many counts were recorded for this clonotype. In DNA, the CDR3 is TGCAGTGCTAGGGTGGTGGGGACCTACGAGCAGTACTTC. Translation gives CSARVVGTYEQYF. This rearrangement joins TRBV20-1 to TRBJ2-7; D remains unclear. Looked up from germline, CDR1 is DFQATT and CDR2 is SNEGSKA (reference sequence). The V and J ends lost 3 bases and 2 bases respectively, with 11 bases between them. The CDR3 is made up of 13 amino acids.

This clonotype was picked up many times. The chain combines TRBV11-2 with TRBJ1-1, with a tentative D call TRBD1 (6 bases). Germline V gene data show CDR1 as SGHAT and CDR2 as FQNNGV. The length of the CDR3 is 14 residues. Trimming removed 8 bases at V and 0 bases at J, with 13 bases between. The CDR3 is CASSAQGMNTEAFF. CDR3 nucleotide sequence: TGTGCCAGCTCAGCGCAGGGGATGAACACTGAAGCTTTCTTT.

Ten or more counts support this clonotype. V usage is TRBV10-3 and J usage is TRBJ2-1; 12 bases line up with TRBD2. Losses at the gene ends were 3 bases for V and 2 bases for J; bases not matched to a gene: 14. Per germline, CDR1 ENHRY and CDR2 SYGVKD. This CDR3 contains 20 residues. DNA for the CDR3: TGTGCCATCAGTGACAGACAGGGAACTAGCGGGGGGAACCCCTACAATGAGCAGTTCTTC. Protein sequence: CAISDRQGTSGGNPYNEQFF.

This clonotype has ten or more counts. The chain recombines TRBV20-1 with TRBJ2-5; 8 bases are a match to TRBD2. The CDR3 is 14 amino acids. J gave up 1 base and V 2 bases, and 3 bases lay outside the gene matches. Germline CDR1 is DFQATT and CDR2 is SNEGSKA (reference sequence). CDR3 DNA sequence: TGCAGTGCTAGAACTCTAGCGGGCCAAGAGACCCAGTACTTC. Its translation is CSARTLAGQETQYF.

As to this clonotype: This could be a read error, since a much larger clone is one nucleotide away. The CDR3 here is CASSLSGGSEQCF. CDR3 bases: TGTGCCAGCAGCTTGTCGGGCGGCAGCGAGCAGTGCTTC. This chain uses TRBV5-6 with TRBJ2-7; D not certain. Germline CDR1 reads SGHDT; CDR2 reads YYEEEE. The CDR3 has 13 amino acids.

The V gene is TRBV30, the J gene TRBJ1-2; D might be TRBD1 (5 bases). The CDR3 has 12 amino acids. Trimming removed 1 base at V and 8 bases at J, with 11 bases between. The germline gives CDR1 GTSNPN, CDR2 SVGIG (reference sequence). The CDR3 nucleotides read TGTGCCTGGAGTGAAGGTCCAGGGGGCTACACCTTC. As protein: CAWSEGPGGYTF. Using reference TRBV30 and TRBJ1-2 for the parts outside the CDR3, the full variable domain is SQTIHQWPATLVQPVGSPLSLECTVEGTSNPNLYWYRQAAGRGLQLLFYSVGIGQISSEVPQNLSASRPQDRQFILSSKKLLLSDSGFYLCAWSEGPGGYTFGSGTRLTVV.

This clonotype was counted many times. This chain joins TRBV30 and TRBJ1-5; D is unresolved. From germline, CDR1 is GTSNPN and CDR2 SVGIG (reference sequence). The length of the CDR3 is 14 residues. Deletions cut 0 bases from V and 4 bases from J, with 10 bases between. For the CDR3, the DNA is TGTGCCTGGAGTGTAGGACGGAATAATCAGCCCCAGCATTTT. This translates into CAWSVGRNNQPQHF.

This clonotype has just a few counts. The chain links TRBV11-2 to TRBJ2-1; weak D call: TRBD2 (5 bases). Germline assignment: CDR1 SGHAT and CDR2 FQNNGV. With 4 bases removed from V and 0 bases from J, the gap between germline ends came to 13 bases. This CDR3 contains 16 residues. The CDR3 loop reads CASSSSPGNSYNEQFF. DNA of the CDR3: TGTGCCAGCAGCTCCTCTCCCGGGAACTCCTACAATGAGCAGTTCTTC.

At least ten counts were recorded for this clonotype. The genes are TRBV7-9 and TRBJ1-4, with D possibly TRBD1 on 6 matching bases. The germline CDR1 and CDR2 sequences are SEHNR and FQNEAQ (reference sequence). There are 15 residues in the CDR3. The V end lost 5 bases, the J end lost 6 bases, and 16 bases lay between the germline ends. The CDR3 DNA is TGTGCCAGCAGCCCTTCGACAGGAGGGGATGAAAAACTGTTTTTT. It encodes CASSPSTGGDEKLFF.

CDR3 in DNA: TGCGCCAGCAGCCCGAGGACAGGGGGAGGGACTGAAGCTTTCTTT. Residues: CASSPRTGGGTEAFF. The genes are TRBV5-1 and TRBJ1-1; 10 bases map to TRBD1. V gave up 4 bases and J gave up 5 bases; unmatched junction bases: 8. The CDR3 is 15 residues long. Germline-derived CDR1 and CDR2 are SGHRS and YFSETQ.

This clonotype was seen a handful of times. This chain links TRBV6-1 with TRBJ2-1; D gene ambiguous. Germline-derived CDR1 and CDR2 are MNHNS and SASEGT. CDR3 length: 12 amino acids. V shed 6 bases and J shed 7 bases, with 10 bases lying between them. The CDR3 here is CASSHDHNEQFF. CDR3 DNA: TGTGCCAGCAGCCACGACCATAATGAGCAGTTCTTC.

This clonotype has a count of ten or more. The chain is built from TRBV28 and TRBJ1-1, with D possibly TRBD1 on 6 matching bases. Germline V gives CDR1 MDHEN, CDR2 SYDVKM. V shed 1 base and J shed 5 bases, with 20 bases lying between them. The CDR3 totals 17 residues. The CDR3 nucleotides read TGTGCCAGCAGTTTATTACCAAAACAGGGTTTGTATACTGAAGCTTTCTTT. This sequence encodes CASSLLPKQGLYTEAFF.

This chain links TRBV7-2 with TRBJ1-5, with D unclear. The CDR3 spans 13 residues. The V end was cut by 5 bases, the J end by 4 bases, with 9 bases between. Germline V gene sequence: CDR1 SGHTA, CDR2 FQGNSA. Here the CDR3 reads CASSRGRNQPQHF. The CDR3 region has the DNA TGTGCCAGCAGCCGAGGGCGTAATCAGCCCCAGCATTTT.

This clonotype was seen repeatedly, ten times or more. This chain uses TRBV20-1 with TRBJ2-7, with D possibly being TRBD1 (6 bases). This CDR3 is 15 amino acids long. CDR1 is DFQATT and CDR2 is SNEGSKA in the germline V gene (reference sequence). Trimming shortened V by 0 bases and J by 2 bases, and 14 bases separated the two germline ends. The CDR3 is CSARDYGRDTYEQYF. The CDR3 DNA reads TGCAGTGCTAGAGATTACGGCAGGGACACCTACGAGCAGTACTTC.